The source of this TCR beta chain is a study of T cell repertoires in ileal Crohn's disease. This table comes from immunoSEQ multiplex PCR, and its TCRdb copy is limited to in-frame clones, with some not included. The sample gives 450 to 600 clones, approximately 87% of which show up once; 8.1% is in the top ten. Stated time point: neoterminal ileum biopsy at postoperative endoscopy, about 6 months after surgery. V was trimmed by 2 bases and J by 6 bases, leaving 10 bases between them. Per the germline V gene, CDR1 is SEHNR and CDR2 is FQNEAQ (reference sequence). The CDR3 covers 13 residues. The chain combines TRBV7-9 with TRBJ1-2; possible D gene TRBD1, 6 bases. Sequencing was performed on ileal tissue. This TCR came from an adult with Crohn's disease. The CDR3 region is CASSLTAGDGYTF. Here the CDR3 DNA reads TGTGCCAGCAGCTTAACGGCAGGGGATGGCTACACCTTC.